The present T cell receptor beta chain was sequenced within a study of T-cell reconstitution after alpha-beta-depleted transplantation in children. The ends lost 1 base at V and 4 bases at J; junction bases unmatched: 16. The germline CDR1 and CDR2 sequences are LNHNV and YYDKDF (reference sequence). The CDR3 has 19 amino acids. Study conclusions and caveats: Several hundred expanded graft clones reportedly were the source of alpha-beta T cells about two months after transplant. Once a year had passed after transplant, T-cell counts and diversity came mostly from newly produced T cells.

This clonotype was counted at least ten times. No antigen is known for it. The library targeted TCRbeta and was prepared with unique molecular identifiers. TCRdb fed the PCR reads into MiXCR, producing one record per CDR3 protein. Here the sample spans around 440,000 distinct CDR3 sequences, about 10% being singletons. The V call is TRBV15, the J call TRBJ2-3, with 8 bases identical to TRBD1. The source was PBMCs, collected before TCRalphabeta/CD19-depleted stem cell transplant. The receptor was derived from a child aged 2-15 years with inherited bone marrow failure, due to receive a stem cell transplant. The CDR3 DNA follows: TGTGCCACCAGCAGAGTGAACGGGGAGGACAGGGACGGCGCAGATACGCAGTATTTT. Amino acid sequence: CATSRVNGEDRDGADTQYF.